This T cell receptor beta chain came from a study of CD8+CD57+ T cells in acquired aplastic anemia. Looking at the study overall: Sorted CD4+ and CD8+ cells yielded around 3.2 ug of DNA on average. Whole-study findings and limits: Significance was not reached for CD8+ Simpson's diversity between patients and controls.

In the case of this clonotype: The antigen remains undetermined.

Genomic DNA constituted the template upon which TCR beta VDJ and CDR3 profiling was performed. TCRdb reprocessed the reads with MiXCR, giving one entry per CDR3 protein. Of over 150,000 distinct CDR3 sequences listed, about two thirds are singletons. Germline lookup yields CDR1 MNHNY and CDR2 SVGAGI (reference sequence). The CDR3 loop spans 19 amino acids. V lost 0 bases, J lost 2 bases, and 19 bases lay in between. Whoever was chosen for sequencing had shown CD8+CD57+ cell expansion by flow cytometry. The TCR originated in a human donor with aplastic anemia. The material sequenced was sorted CD4+, CD8+, or CD8+CD57+ T cells (not recorded which) from PBMCs. The chain links TRBV6-6 to TRBJ2-2; D remains unclear. CDR3 loop: CASSYSLKVAPTNTGELFF. In DNA, the CDR3 is TGTGCCAGCAGTTACTCCTTGAAGGTAGCACCCACTAACACCGGGGAGCTGTTTTTT.